This T cell receptor beta chain was observed in a study of cytotoxic CD8 clonotypes in ibrutinib-treated CLL. Study as a whole: Overall, about 25 responses were partial and 2 complete; following median 68 months, about 15 patients stayed remitted and around twelve progressed. Patients gave response samples after a median 12 months of treatment, range 6 to 36.

This CDR3 is built from 14 residues. Germline V gene sequence: CDR1 SGDLS, CDR2 YYNGEE. Trimming cost V 4 bases and J 5 bases, with 15 bases left between them. Whole-study findings and limits: The clonality rise at ibrutinib response reflected private clonotype expansion.

This table comes from immunoSEQ multiplex PCR, and its TCRdb copy is limited to in-frame clones, with some not included. The sample lists 300,000 or so clones; about 64% were seen once. Turning to this clone: Its antigen is not known.

The rearrangement uses TRBV9 and TRBJ2-5; possible D gene TRBD2, 5 bases. The TCR comes from a human donor with chronic lymphocytic leukemia. The source was PBMCs, collected after 36 months of ibrutinib treatment. The chain's CDR3 is CASSQRTRGETQYF. The CDR3 coding sequence is TGTGCCAGCAGCCAACGGACTCGAGGGGAGACCCAGTACTTC.